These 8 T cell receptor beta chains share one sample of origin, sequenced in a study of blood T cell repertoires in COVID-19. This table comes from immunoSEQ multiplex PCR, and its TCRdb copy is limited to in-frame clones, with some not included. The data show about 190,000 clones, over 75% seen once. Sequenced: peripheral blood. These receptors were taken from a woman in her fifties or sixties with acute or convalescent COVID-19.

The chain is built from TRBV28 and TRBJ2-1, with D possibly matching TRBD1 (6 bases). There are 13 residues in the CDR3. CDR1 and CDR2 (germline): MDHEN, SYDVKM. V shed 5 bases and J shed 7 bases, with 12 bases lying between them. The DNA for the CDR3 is TGTGCCAGCAGTCGGACAGTGGGAAATGAGCAGTTCTTC. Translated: CASSRTVGNEQFF.

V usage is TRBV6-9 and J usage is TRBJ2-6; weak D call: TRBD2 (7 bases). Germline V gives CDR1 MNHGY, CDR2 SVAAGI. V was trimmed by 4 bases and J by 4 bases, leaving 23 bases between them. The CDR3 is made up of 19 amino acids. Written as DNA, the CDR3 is TGTGCCAGCAGTTCCCATACCCCGCCTGGGGGGGCCGGGGCCAACGTCCTGACTTTC. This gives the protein CASSSHTPPGGAGANVLTF.

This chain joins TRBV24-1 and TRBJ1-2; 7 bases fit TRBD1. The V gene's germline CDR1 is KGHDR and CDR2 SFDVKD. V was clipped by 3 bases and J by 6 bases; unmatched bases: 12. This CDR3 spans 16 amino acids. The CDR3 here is CATSDPSAGGIDGYTF. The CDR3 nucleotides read TGTGCCACCAGTGATCCCTCCGCAGGGGGAATAGATGGCTACACCTTC.

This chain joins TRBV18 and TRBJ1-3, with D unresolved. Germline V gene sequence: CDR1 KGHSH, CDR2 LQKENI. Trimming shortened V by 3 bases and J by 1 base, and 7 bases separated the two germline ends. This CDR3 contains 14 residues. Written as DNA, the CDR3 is TGTGCCAGCTCACCTGCGTCGTCTGGAAACACCATATATTTT. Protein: CASSPASSGNTIYF.

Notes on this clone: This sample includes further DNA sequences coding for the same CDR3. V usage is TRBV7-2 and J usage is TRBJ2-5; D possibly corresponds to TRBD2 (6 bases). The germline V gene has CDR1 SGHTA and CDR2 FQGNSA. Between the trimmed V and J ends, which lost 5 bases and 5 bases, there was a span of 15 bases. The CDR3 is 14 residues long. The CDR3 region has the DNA TGTGCCAGCAGCCTCGCGGGGCGCGGGGAGACCCAGTACTTC. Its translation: CASSLAGRGETQYF.

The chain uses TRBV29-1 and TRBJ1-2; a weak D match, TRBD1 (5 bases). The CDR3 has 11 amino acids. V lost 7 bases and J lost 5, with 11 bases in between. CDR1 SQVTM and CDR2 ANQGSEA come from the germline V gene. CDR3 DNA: TGCAGCGGAACAGGATTGTATGGCTACACCTTC. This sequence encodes CSGTGLYGYTF.

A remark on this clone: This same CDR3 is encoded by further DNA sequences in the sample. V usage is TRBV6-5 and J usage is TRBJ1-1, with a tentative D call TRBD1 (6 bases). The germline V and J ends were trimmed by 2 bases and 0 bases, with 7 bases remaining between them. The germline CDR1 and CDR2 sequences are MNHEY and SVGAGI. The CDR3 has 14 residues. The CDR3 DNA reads TGTGCCAGCAGTTACGGACAGTTGAACACTGAAGCTTTCTTT. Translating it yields CASSYGQLNTEAFF.

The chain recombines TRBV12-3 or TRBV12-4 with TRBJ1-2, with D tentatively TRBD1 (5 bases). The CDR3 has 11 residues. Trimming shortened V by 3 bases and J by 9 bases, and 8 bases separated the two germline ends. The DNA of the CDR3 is TGTGCCAGCAGTTTGGGGCTGAGCTACACCTTC. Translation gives CASSLGLSYTF.